What follows describes a single T cell receptor (beta chain). Its antigen is undetermined. These data originate in a study of T cell repertoires in cytomegalovirus infection. MiXCR, applied by TCRdb to the reads, yields one record per CDR3 protein. The profile shows about 830,000 distinct CDR3 sequences, 30% to 35% of them singletons. Germline lookup yields CDR1 SEHNR and CDR2 FQNEAQ (reference sequence). The V gene lost 4 bases and the J gene lost 1 base, with 13 bases spanning the gap. The CDR3 is 15 residues long. The TCR was taken from a human donor in good health (CMV status not recorded). Some clones in this sample may be carry-over from other donors' samples. This chain links TRBV7-9 with TRBJ2-5; D might be TRBD1 (6 bases). The sample was cultured CD8+ T cells from PBMCs, taken from culture after CMV antigen stimulation. Written as DNA, the CDR3 is TGTGCCAGCAGCTCCCCTTGGACAGCCCAAGAGACCCAGTACTTC. Encoded protein: CASSSPWTAQETQYF.